The 20 T cell receptor beta chains below come from one sample, sequenced in a study of coeliac disease. Only in-frame clones appear in the TCRdb table, and some are missing; sequencing was by immunoSEQ multiplex PCR. Seen here are a few thousand clones, approximately 53% observed once, and the top ten hold about 20%. The specimen was intraepithelial lymphocytes from the gut. All receptors come from a man aged 55-75 years with celiac disease on a gluten-free diet.

The V and J genes are TRBV19 and TRBJ2-1; possible D gene TRBD2, 6 bases. The V end lost 3 bases, the J end lost 1 base, and 13 bases lay between the germline ends. The CDR3 consists of 16 residues. Per germline, CDR1 LNHDA and CDR2 SQIVND (reference sequence). For the CDR3, the DNA is TGTGCCAGTAGTATGGGAAGCGGGCGTTCCTACAATGAGCAGTTCTTC. This codes for CASSMGSGRSYNEQFF.

The chain employs TRBV5-4 and TRBJ1-2; 8 bases agree with TRBD1. CDR1 is SGHNT, CDR2 YYREEE, per germline (reference sequence). CDR3 size: 14 residues. J lost 4 bases, V lost 3 bases, and 5 bases had no gene match. The CDR3, as DNA: TGTGCCAGCAGCTCCGGGGACAGGACCTATGGCTACACCTTC. Protein sequence: CASSSGDRTYGYTF.

The chain recombines TRBV28 with TRBJ1-5; the match to TRBD1 covers 9 bases. Trimming at V came to 5 bases and at J to 4 bases, leaving 9 bases not matched to a gene. CDR1 and CDR2 (germline): MDHEN, SYDVKM. This CDR3 has 16 residues. The CDR3 region has the DNA TGTGCCAGCAGTAAACTAGGGACAGGGCTGAATCAGCCCCAGCATTTT. Protein: CASSKLGTGLNQPQHF.

V usage is TRBV19 and J usage is TRBJ1-1; possibly TRBD1 for D (5 bases). In germline, CDR1 is LNHDA, CDR2 SQIVND (reference sequence). This CDR3 region has 13 residues. V was trimmed by 4 bases and J by 4 bases, leaving 10 bases between them. CDR3 nucleotide sequence: TGTGCCAGTAGTAACGGGGGGAGCACTGAAGCTTTCTTT. It is translated as CASSNGGSTEAFF.

The V and J genes are TRBV19 and TRBJ1-2; TRBD1 matches at 9 bases. Germline V lookup: CDR1 LNHDA, CDR2 SQIVND (reference sequence). CDR3 size: 14 residues. V trimming: 5 bases; J trimming: 4 bases; junction bases outside the gene matches: 5. The CDR3 here is CASSGDRDSYGYTF. CDR3 bases: TGTGCCAGTAGTGGGGACAGGGATTCCTATGGCTACACCTTC.

The chain joins TRBV13 to TRBJ2-1, with 9 bases identical to TRBD2. Losses at the gene ends were 3 bases for V and 9 bases for J; bases not matched to a gene: 3. Germline CDR1 PRHDT, CDR2 FYEKMQ (reference sequence). CDR3 size: 13 residues. This CDR3 is CASSLVSGSEQFF. CDR3 nucleotide sequence: TGTGCCAGCAGCTTGGTTAGCGGGAGTGAGCAGTTCTTC.

The rearrangement uses TRBV19 and TRBJ1-4; TRBD1 agrees at 8 bases. The germline V gene has CDR1 LNHDA and CDR2 SQIVND (reference sequence). V lost 4 bases to trimming and J lost 0 bases; unmatched junction nucleotides: 4. This CDR3 has 16 residues. The CDR3 coding sequence is TGTGCCAGTAGTAATGGACAGGGAGCAACTAATGAAAAACTGTTTTTT. This codes for CASSNGQGATNEKLFF.

The chain links TRBV19 to TRBJ2-3, with a possible D match to TRBD1 (5 bases). This CDR3 is built from 14 residues. Germline V gives CDR1 LNHDA, CDR2 SQIVND (reference sequence). Trimming left V 6 bases short and J 2 bases short, with 12 bases between. The CDR3 is CASRLDRDTDTQYF. For the CDR3, the DNA is TGTGCCAGTAGACTTGACAGAGACACAGATACGCAGTATTTT.

The V and J genes are TRBV7-2 and TRBJ1-2, with 7 bases aligning to TRBD1. Germline V lookup: CDR1 SGHTA, CDR2 FQGNSA. Trimming removed 5 bases from V and 4 bases from J; junction bases left unmatched: 10. This CDR3 has 15 residues. This CDR3 reads CASSPDRAGGYGYTF. The CDR3 coding sequence is TGTGCCAGCAGCCCCGATAGGGCAGGGGGCTATGGCTACACCTTC.

V and J are TRBV25-1 and TRBJ2-3; perhaps TRBD2 as D (6 bases). The CDR3 is made up of 15 amino acids. Germline lookup yields CDR1 MGHDK and CDR2 SYGVNS. The V and J ends lost 0 bases and 0 bases respectively, with 7 bases between them. CDR3 sequence reads: CASSEYRGSTDTQYF. The CDR3 DNA follows: TGTGCCAGCAGTGAATATCGGGGGAGCACAGATACGCAGTATTTT.

The chain combines TRBV6-1 with TRBJ2-1, with 8 bases lining up with TRBD1. The germline V gene has CDR1 MNHNS and CDR2 SASEGT. This CDR3 has 15 residues. Trimming at V came to 0 bases and at J to 6 bases, leaving 4 bases not matched to a gene. CDR3 loop: CASSEADRAGNEQFF. CDR3 DNA: TGTGCCAGCAGTGAAGCGGACAGGGCAGGCAATGAGCAGTTCTTC.

The V and J genes are TRBV27 and TRBJ2-5, with D possibly being TRBD2 (6 bases). The J call could be wrong; TRBJ2-7 is a better fit for the DNA end. This CDR3 comprises 17 residues. CDR1 is MNHEY and CDR2 is SMNVEV in the germline V gene (reference sequence). The DNA of the CDR3 is TGTGCCAGCAGCAAATTCGGGGGTACCTATAACTCCTACGAGCAGTACTTC. Translated, it gives CASSKFGGTYNSYEQYF.

The rearrangement joins TRBV7-8 to TRBJ2-2, with a tentative D call TRBD2 (6 bases). Trimming pared 2 bases from V and 0 bases from J, leaving 13 bases between. The CDR3 contains 17 residues. CDR1 and CDR2 from the germline V gene are SGHVS and FQNEAQ. The DNA of the CDR3 is TGTGCCAGCAGCTTACGATTCGGACTACCGAACACCGGGGAGCTGTTTTTT. This codes for CASSLRFGLPNTGELFF.

V gene TRBV6-4 combines with J gene TRBJ2-2; D is possibly TRBD2 (6 bases). This CDR3 comprises 14 residues. Per the germline V gene, CDR1 is MRHNA and CDR2 is SNTAGT. The V end lost 6 bases, the J end lost 7 bases, and 15 bases lay between the germline ends. CDR3 protein: CASRTTSFGGELFF. The CDR3 DNA follows: TGTGCCAGCAGGACGACTAGTTTTGGCGGGGAGCTGTTTTTT.

This chain links TRBV18 with TRBJ2-2; 7 bases are shared with TRBD1. Germline CDR1 is KGHSH and CDR2 is LQKENI. The CDR3 is 15 amino acids. V dropped 3 bases and J dropped 7; count of bases not matched to a gene: 8. CDR3 in amino acids: CASSPGQTFDGELFF. Written as DNA, the CDR3 is TGTGCCAGCTCACCGGGACAGACTTTCGACGGGGAGCTGTTTTTT.

The chain recombines TRBV30 with TRBJ1-4; the D gene is possibly TRBD1 (5 bases). Trimming pared 0 bases from V and 2 bases from J, leaving 19 bases between. Germline assignment: CDR1 GTSNPN and CDR2 SVGIG (reference sequence). CDR3 length: 18 residues. CDR3 bases: TGTGCCTGGAGTGTACCGCCGGGGGAATTGAGGACTAATGAAAAACTGTTTTTT. Translating it yields CAWSVPPGELRTNEKLFF.

V and J are TRBV19 and TRBJ2-5, with 9 bases lining up with TRBD1. Trimming at V came to 5 bases and at J to 5 bases, leaving 9 bases not matched to a gene. In germline, CDR1 is LNHDA, CDR2 SQIVND (reference sequence). This CDR3 contains 15 residues. The CDR3 coding sequence is TGTGCCAGTAGTCCCGGGACAGGGCGGGGTGAGACCCAGTACTTC. Protein sequence: CASSPGTGRGETQYF. Filled out from reference TRBV19 and TRBJ2-5, the complete variable domain reads DGGITQSPKYLFRKEGQNVTLSCEQNLNHDAMYWYRQDPGQGLRLIYYSQIVNDFQKGDIAEGYSVSREKKESFPLTVTSAQKNPTAFYLCASSPGTGRGETQYFGPGTRLLVL.

The rearrangement links TRBV18 to TRBJ2-1, with D perhaps matching TRBD2 (5 bases). Trimming cost V 3 bases and J 6 bases, with 9 bases left between them. The CDR3 extends over 13 amino acids. Germline V lookup: CDR1 KGHSH, CDR2 LQKENI. CDR3 region: CASSPSGSNEQFF. DNA for the CDR3: TGTGCCAGCTCACCCAGCGGTAGCAATGAGCAGTTCTTC.

This clone has just one count. The rearrangement uses TRBV5-5 and TRBJ2-7; 11 bases line up with TRBD2. V trimming: 4 bases; J trimming: 2 bases; junction bases outside the gene matches: 5. The V gene's germline CDR1 is SGHKS and CDR2 YYEKEE (reference sequence). This CDR3 spans 15 amino acids. The CDR3 DNA follows: TGTGCCAGCAGCCCGGGACTAGCGGAGGCCTACGAGCAGTACTTC. It specifies CASSPGLAEAYEQYF.

J is TRBJ1-5 and V is TRBV4-1, with D perhaps matching TRBD1 (5 bases). The germline V gene encodes CDR1 MGHRA and CDR2 YSYEKL. The CDR3 loop spans 15 amino acids. V gave up 5 bases and J gave up 6 bases, with 17 bases separating them. The CDR3 is CASSGSGGGGQPQHF. CDR3 sequence (DNA): TGCGCCAGCAGCGGTTCTGGGGGGGGTGGTCAGCCCCAGCATTTT.